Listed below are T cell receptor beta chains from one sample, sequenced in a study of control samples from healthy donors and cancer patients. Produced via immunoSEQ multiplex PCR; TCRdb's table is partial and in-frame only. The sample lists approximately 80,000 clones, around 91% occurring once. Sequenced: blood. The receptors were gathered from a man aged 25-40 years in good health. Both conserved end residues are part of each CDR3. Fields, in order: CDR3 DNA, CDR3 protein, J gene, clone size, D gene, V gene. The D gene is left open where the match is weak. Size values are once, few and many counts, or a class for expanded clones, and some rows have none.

DNA: TGTGCCAGCAGCCCCTATAGGGGGGTTCGCGACACTGAAGCTTTCTTT; CDR3: CASSPYRGVRDTEAFF; J: TRBJ1-1; size: -; D: -; V: TRBV14
DNA: TGTGCCAGCAGCTCCCGGACTAGCTCAACGAGGCGGACCCAGTACTTC; CDR3: CASSSRTSSTRRTQYF; J: TRBJ2-5; size: -; D: TRBD2; V: TRBV13
DNA: TGCAGCGTAGATCAACAGGGCACTGAAGCTTTCTTT; CDR3: CSVDQQGTEAFF; J: TRBJ1-1; size: -; D: -; V: TRBV29-1
DNA: TGTGCCACCAGCAGAGATATGACAAACTATGGCTACACCTTC; CDR3: CATSRDMTNYGYTF; J: TRBJ1-2; size: -; D: -; V: TRBV15
DNA: TGTGCCAGTAGTATAGTAGAAGCGGGGCGCACAGATACGCAGTATTTT; CDR3: CASSIVEAGRTDTQYF; J: TRBJ2-3; size: -; D: TRBD2; V: TRBV19
DNA: TGTGCCACTGGAATCAGGGGCAAGGACACTGAAGCTTTCTTT; CDR3: CATGIRGKDTEAFF; J: TRBJ1-1; size: few; D: -; V: TRBV3-1/TRBV3-2
DNA: TGTGCCAGCAGCTACAGGGGGGCCTACGAGCAGTACTTC; CDR3: CASSYRGAYEQYF; J: TRBJ2-7; size: -; D: TRBD1; V: TRBV7-9
DNA: TGTGCCAGCAGCGTAGGGGGGCCTTACAATGAGCAGTTCTTC; CDR3: CASSVGGPYNEQFF; J: TRBJ2-1; size: -; D: -; V: TRBV9
DNA: TGTGCCAGCATGACAGGACAGGGGTTTTATTCACCCCTCCACTTT; CDR3: CASMTGQGFYSPLHF; J: TRBJ1-6; size: -; D: TRBD1; V: TRBV6-5
DNA: TGTGCCAGCAGCTGGGGGAACACTGAAGCTTTCTTT; CDR3: CASSWGNTEAFF; J: TRBJ1-1; size: -; D: -; V: TRBV5-5
DNA: TGTGCCAGCAGCTTCTCATCCCCGGCCGCTGCGGGGGAGCAGTACTTC; CDR3: CASSFSSPAAAGEQYF; J: TRBJ2-7; size: few; D: -; V: TRBV7-2